The present T cell receptor beta chain was sequenced within a study of blood T cell repertoires in COVID-19. Trimming pared 0 bases from V and 0 bases from J, leaving 8 bases between. The CDR3 is 15 residues long. Germline V gene sequence: CDR1 SGHTA, CDR2 FQGTGA. Study processing details: For nucleated cells, counts were estimated from reference gene primer amplification. Profiled with immunoSEQ multiplex PCR; TCRdb holds only in-frame clones, not every one. The V and J calls and clone size were taken over from that table, and D and trimming were inferred from the DNA. The sample includes roughly 150,000 clones, around 82% of them seen just once.

The chain uses TRBV7-3 and TRBJ2-5; a possible D gene is TRBD2 (5 bases). The receptor's source is a man aged 60-69 years with acute or convalescent COVID-19. Source material: peripheral blood. The CDR3 region is CASSLTHGNQETQYF. The CDR3 DNA reads TGTGCCAGCAGCTTAACTCACGGGAACCAAGAGACCCAGTACTTC.